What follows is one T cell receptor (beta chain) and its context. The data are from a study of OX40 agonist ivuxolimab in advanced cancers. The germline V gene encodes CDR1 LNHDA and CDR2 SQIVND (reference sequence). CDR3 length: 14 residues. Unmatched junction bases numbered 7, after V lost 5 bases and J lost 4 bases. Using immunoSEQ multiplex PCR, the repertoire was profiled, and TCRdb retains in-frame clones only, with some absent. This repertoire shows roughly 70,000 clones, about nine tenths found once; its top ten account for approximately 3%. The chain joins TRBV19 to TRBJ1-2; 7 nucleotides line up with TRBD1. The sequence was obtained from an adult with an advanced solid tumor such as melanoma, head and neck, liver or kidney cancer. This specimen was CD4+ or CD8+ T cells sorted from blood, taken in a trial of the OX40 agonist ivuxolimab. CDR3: CASSVNRDSYGYTF. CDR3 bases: TGTGCCAGTAGTGTAAACCGGGACAGCTATGGCTACACCTTC.